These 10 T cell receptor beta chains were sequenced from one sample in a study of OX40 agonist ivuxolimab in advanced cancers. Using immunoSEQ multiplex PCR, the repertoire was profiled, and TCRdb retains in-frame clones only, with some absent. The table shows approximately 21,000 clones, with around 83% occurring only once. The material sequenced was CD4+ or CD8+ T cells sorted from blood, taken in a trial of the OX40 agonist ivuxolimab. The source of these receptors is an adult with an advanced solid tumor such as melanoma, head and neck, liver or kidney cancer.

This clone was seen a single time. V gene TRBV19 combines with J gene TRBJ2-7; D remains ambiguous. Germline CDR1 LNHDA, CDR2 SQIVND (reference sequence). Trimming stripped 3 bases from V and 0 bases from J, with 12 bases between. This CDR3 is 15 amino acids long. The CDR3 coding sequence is TGTGCCAGTAGTATGAACCGTATAAGCTCCTACGAGCAGTACTTC. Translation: CASSMNRISSYEQYF.

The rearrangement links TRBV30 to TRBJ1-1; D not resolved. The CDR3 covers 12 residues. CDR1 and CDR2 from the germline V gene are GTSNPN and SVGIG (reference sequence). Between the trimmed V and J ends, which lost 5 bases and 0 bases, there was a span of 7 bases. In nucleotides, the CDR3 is TGTGCCTGGGGCCGAATGAACACTGAAGCTTTCTTT. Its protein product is CAWGRMNTEAFF.

The CDR3 sequence is CASSIAPTGEQYF. The CDR3 DNA sequence: TGTGCCAGTAGTATTGCCCCAACTGGCGAGCAGTACTTC. The V and J genes are TRBV19 and TRBJ2-7, with D uncertain. CDR3 length: 13 residues. Germline CDR1 is LNHDA and CDR2 is SQIVND (reference sequence). V lost 3 bases and J 6 bases, leaving 12 bases between the germline ends. Full variable domain (outside the CDR3, taken from reference TRBV19 and TRBJ2-7): DGGITQSPKYLFRKEGQNVTLSCEQNLNHDAMYWYRQDPGQGLRLIYYSQIVNDFQKGDIAEGYSVSREKKESFPLTVTSAQKNPTAFYLCASSIAPTGEQYFGPGTRLTVT.

The DNA of the CDR3 is TGTGCCAGTAGGCTGACGGGAGCCGGTGAGCAGTTCTTC. Translating it yields CASRLTGAGEQFF. The chain links TRBV19 to TRBJ2-1, with TRBD2 as a possible D gene (6 bases). Germline-derived CDR1 and CDR2 are LNHDA and SQIVND (reference sequence). CDR3 length equals 13 residues. Trimming stripped 6 bases from V and 9 bases from J, with 15 bases between.

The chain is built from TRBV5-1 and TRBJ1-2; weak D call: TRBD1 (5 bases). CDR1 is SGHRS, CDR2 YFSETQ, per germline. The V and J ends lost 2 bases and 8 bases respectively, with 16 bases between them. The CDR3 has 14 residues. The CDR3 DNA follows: TGCGCCAGCAGCTTTTCTTGGGGGGTGAGAGGCTACACCTTC. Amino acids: CASSFSWGVRGYTF.

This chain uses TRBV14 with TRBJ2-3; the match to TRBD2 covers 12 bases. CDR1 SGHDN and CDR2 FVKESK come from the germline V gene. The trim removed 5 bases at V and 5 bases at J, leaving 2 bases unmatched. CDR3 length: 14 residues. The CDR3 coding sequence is TGTGCCAGCAGCATACTAGCGGGAGGAGATACGCAGTATTTT. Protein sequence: CASSILAGGDTQYF. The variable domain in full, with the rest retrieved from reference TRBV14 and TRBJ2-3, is EAGVTQFPSHSVIEKGQTVTLRCDPISGHDNLYWYRRVMGKEIKFLLHFVKESKQDESGMPNNRFLAERTGGTYSTLKVQPAELEDSGVYFCASSILAGGDTQYFGPGTRLTVL.

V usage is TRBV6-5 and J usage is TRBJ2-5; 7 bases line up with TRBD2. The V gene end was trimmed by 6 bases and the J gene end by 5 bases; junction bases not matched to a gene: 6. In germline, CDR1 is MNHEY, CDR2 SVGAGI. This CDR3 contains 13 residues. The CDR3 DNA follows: TGTGCCAGCAGATCCAGGGAGGGGGAGACCCAGTACTTC. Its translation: CASRSREGETQYF.

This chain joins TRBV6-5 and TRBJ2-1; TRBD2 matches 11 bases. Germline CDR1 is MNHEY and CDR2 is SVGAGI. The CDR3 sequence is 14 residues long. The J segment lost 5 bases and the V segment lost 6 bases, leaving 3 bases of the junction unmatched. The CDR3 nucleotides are TGTGCCAGCAGCTTAGCGGGAGGGAACAATGAGCAGTTCTTC. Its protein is CASSLAGGNNEQFF.

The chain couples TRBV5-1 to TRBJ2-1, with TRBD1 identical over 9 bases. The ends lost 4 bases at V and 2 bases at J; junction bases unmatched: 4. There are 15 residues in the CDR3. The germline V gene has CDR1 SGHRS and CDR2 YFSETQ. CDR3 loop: CASSPDRGPYNEQFF. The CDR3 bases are TGCGCCAGCAGCCCGGACAGGGGACCCTACAATGAGCAGTTCTTC. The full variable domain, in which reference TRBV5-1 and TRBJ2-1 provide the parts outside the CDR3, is KAGVTQTPRYLIKTRGQQVTLSCSPISGHRSVSWYQQTPGQGLQFLFEYFSETQRNKGNFPGRFSGRQFSNSRSEMNVSTLELGDSALYLCASSPDRGPYNEQFFGPGTRLTVL.

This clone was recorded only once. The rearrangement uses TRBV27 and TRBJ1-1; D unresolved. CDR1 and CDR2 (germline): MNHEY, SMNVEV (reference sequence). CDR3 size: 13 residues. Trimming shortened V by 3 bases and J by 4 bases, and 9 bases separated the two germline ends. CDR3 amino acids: CASSFREATEAFF. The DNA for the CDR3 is TGTGCCAGCAGTTTTAGGGAGGCCACTGAAGCTTTCTTT.